The 31 T cell receptor beta chains below come from one sample, sequenced in a study of naive and memory T cell subsets. The beta constant-region primer was an equimolar mix of two oligonucleotides covering TRBC1 and TRBC2. The ligated cDNA underwent four PCR rounds using SP2 and nested alpha and beta constant-region primers. TCRdb re-derived calls from the UMI-ligation and nested PCR reads in MiXCR, one entry per CDR3 protein. This table holds about 120,000 distinct CDR3 sequences, around a third found once. The sequenced material came from central memory CD4+ T cells from blood. Receptors were obtained from a human donor in good health.

This clonotype was picked up a small number of times. The chain has TRBV27 and TRBJ2-5; D unresolved. The V and J ends lost 5 bases and 5 bases respectively, with 9 bases between them. Germline CDR1 MNHEY, CDR2 SMNVEV (reference sequence). The CDR3 contains 12 residues. CDR3 in DNA: TGTGCCAGCAGTCATATCGGTGAGACCCAGTACTTC. It is translated as CASSHIGETQYF.

The chain has TRBV18 and TRBJ2-7, with TRBD1 as a possible D gene (5 bases). Trimming pared 6 bases from V and 6 bases from J, leaving 15 bases between. The CDR3 length is 13 residues. The germline V gene encodes CDR1 KGHSH and CDR2 LQKENI. The CDR3 region has the DNA TGTGCCAGCTCTCCATACAGGTTTTTCGAGCAGTACTTC. Residues: CASSPYRFFEQYF. The full variable domain, rest sourced from reference TRBV18 and TRBJ2-7, is NAGVMQNPRHLVRRRGQEARLRCSPMKGHSHVYWYRQLPEEGLKFMVYLQKENIIDESGMPKERFSAEFPKEGPSILRIQQVVRGDSAAYFCASSPYRFFEQYFGPGTRLTVT.

This clonotype has only a few counts. The chain has TRBV7-2 and TRBJ2-3; 7 positions match TRBD2. Germline lookup yields CDR1 SGHTA and CDR2 FQGNSA. The trim removed 1 base at V and 5 bases at J, leaving 6 bases unmatched. The CDR3 extends over 15 amino acids. The CDR3 DNA follows: TGTGCCAGCAGCTTAGGGGCGGGAGCGGGAGATACGCAGTATTTT. Translated: CASSLGAGAGDTQYF.

The rearrangement joins TRBV4-1 to TRBJ2-7; 13 bases fit TRBD2. Trimming removed 2 bases from V and 5 bases from J; junction bases left unmatched: 3. The germline CDR1 and CDR2 sequences are MGHRA and YSYEKL. This CDR3 region has 15 residues. CDR3 loop: CASSQRTSGSDEQYF. In nucleotides, the CDR3 is TGCGCCAGCAGCCAAAGGACTAGCGGGAGTGACGAGCAGTACTTC.

J is TRBJ2-4 and V is TRBV6-6; tentative D call: TRBD1 (5 bases). The V gene lost 2 bases and the J gene lost 4 bases, with 12 bases spanning the gap. The CDR3 contains 15 residues. The germline V gene has CDR1 MNHNY and CDR2 SVGAGI (reference sequence). The CDR3 protein is CASSYPDTEKNIQYF. The CDR3, as DNA: TGTGCCAGCAGTTACCCGGACACCGAAAAAAACATTCAGTACTTC.

The sample holds a few counts of this clonotype. The chain is built from TRBV18 and TRBJ1-5; 9 bases align to TRBD1. Germline CDR1 KGHSH, CDR2 LQKENI. CDR3 size: 14 residues. V dropped 4 bases and J dropped 6; count of bases not matched to a gene: 4. The CDR3 protein is CASSQDRGGQPQHF. The CDR3 DNA follows: TGTGCCAGCTCACAGGACAGGGGCGGTCAGCCCCAGCATTTT. The whole variable domain, filled in from reference TRBV18 and TRBJ1-5, reads NAGVMQNPRHLVRRRGQEARLRCSPMKGHSHVYWYRQLPEEGLKFMVYLQKENIIDESGMPKERFSAEFPKEGPSILRIQQVVRGDSAAYFCASSQDRGGQPQHFGDGTRLSIL.

This clonotype was recorded a few times. This chain joins TRBV12-3 or TRBV12-4 and TRBJ2-1, with D uncertain. Trimming cost V 4 bases and J 9 bases, with 4 bases left between them. The CDR3 runs 10 residues. Here the CDR3 reads CASSSIEQFF. CDR3 bases: TGTGCCAGCAGTTCCATTGAGCAGTTCTTC.

This clonotype has just a few counts. The chain employs TRBV5-1 and TRBJ2-1; 12 positions agree with TRBD1. Germline loops: CDR1 SGHRS, CDR2 YFSETQ. The length of the CDR3 is 15 residues. Germline trimming cut 6 bases from V and 10 bases from J; bases unmatched to any gene: 11. The CDR3 protein is CASTHPGQGAGEQFF. For the CDR3, the DNA is TGCGCCAGCACCCATCCGGGACAGGGGGCTGGGGAGCAGTTCTTC.

This clonotype was seen a few times. CDR3 amino acids: CASSYTPGKYEQYF. The CDR3 DNA follows: TGTGCCAGCAGTTACACACCAGGGAAATACGAGCAGTACTTC. The chain carries TRBV6-5 and TRBJ2-7, with a possible D match to TRBD1 (5 bases). CDR1 and CDR2 (germline): MNHEY, SVGAGI. V was pared by 2 bases and J by 4 bases, with 12 bases between. The CDR3 has 14 residues.

This clonotype was detected a few times. This chain connects TRBV20-1 to TRBJ1-1, with TRBD1 matching 8 bases. V lost 6 bases to trimming and J lost 0 bases; unmatched junction nucleotides: 9. The CDR3 consists of 15 residues. Germline V CDR1 and CDR2: DFQATT, SNEGSKA (reference sequence). The CDR3 sequence is CSAPGQGNMNTEAFF. The CDR3 coding sequence is TGCAGTGCGCCCGGACAGGGAAATATGAACACTGAAGCTTTCTTT.

In nucleotides, the CDR3 is TGCAGTGCTTGGACAGGGGGCAGAAACACCATATATTTT. As protein: CSAWTGGRNTIYF. The chain is built from TRBV20-1 and TRBJ1-3; TRBD1 agrees at 11 bases. Germline lookup yields CDR1 DFQATT and CDR2 SNEGSKA (reference sequence). J gave up 5 bases and V 5 bases, and 2 bases lay outside the gene matches. The CDR3 runs to 13 residues.

In its sample, this clonotype was seen once. The chain uses TRBV29-1 and TRBJ1-3, with TRBD1 as a possible D gene (6 bases). The V and J ends lost 3 bases and 2 bases respectively, with 8 bases between them. CDR1 and CDR2 from the germline V gene are SQVTM and ANQGSEA. The CDR3 extends over 13 amino acids. The CDR3 DNA reads TGCAGCGTTGAGAACAGGGCTGGAAACACCATATATTTT. Residues: CSVENRAGNTIYF.

In its sample, this clonotype was seen a few times. The chain combines TRBV28 with TRBJ1-5; 9 positions match TRBD1. J was trimmed by 1 base and V by 6 bases; bases with no gene match: 4. This CDR3 is 15 amino acids long. The germline V gene has CDR1 MDHEN and CDR2 SYDVKM. CDR3 nucleotides: TGTGCCAGCAGGAAACAGGGGGCGAGCAATCAGCCCCAGCATTTT. It specifies CASRKQGASNQPQHF.

V is TRBV10-2 and J is TRBJ1-3; D not resolved. The CDR3 is 12 residues long. Trimming removed 8 bases from V and 4 bases from J, with 9 bases in between. Germline V gene lookup returns CDR1 WSHSY and CDR2 SAAADI. The CDR3 DNA reads as TGCGCCAGCCAGCAGCCGGGAAACACCATATATTTT. Translation gives CASQQPGNTIYF.

The genes are TRBV27 and TRBJ2-1; the D call may be TRBD1 or TRBD2 (5 bases each). Trimming took off 4 bases at V and 7 bases at J, with 17 bases between the two ends. The CDR3 length is 15 residues. The germline gives CDR1 MNHEY, CDR2 SMNVEV (reference sequence). The CDR3 here is CASSYEGTPRNEQFF. The CDR3 nucleotides are TGTGCCAGCAGTTATGAGGGGACCCCTAGGAATGAGCAGTTCTTC.

This clonotype was detected only a few times. This chain connects TRBV28 to TRBJ1-6, with a tentative D call TRBD1 (5 bases). V was shortened by 5 bases and J by 6 bases, with 14 bases between the two germline ends. Germline CDR1 and CDR2: MDHEN and SYDVKM. CDR3 length: 15 amino acids. The CDR3 loop is CASSEPGLGNSPLHF. The CDR3 DNA follows: TGTGCCAGCAGTGAACCGGGACTGGGTAATTCACCCCTCCACTTT.

The J gene is TRBJ2-1, the V gene TRBV20-1; a weak D match, TRBD1 (6 bases). V lost 4 bases, J lost 8 bases, and 15 bases lay in between. The CDR3 has 13 residues. Per germline, CDR1 DFQATT and CDR2 SNEGSKA (reference sequence). The CDR3 nucleotides are TGCAGTGCTATGACAGGAGGAGGCGATGAGCAGTTCTTC. It encodes CSAMTGGGDEQFF.

The chain carries TRBV20-1 and TRBJ2-1, with no clear D. Germline V gene sequence: CDR1 DFQATT, CDR2 SNEGSKA (reference sequence). The CDR3 loop spans 14 amino acids. Between the trimmed V and J ends, which lost 5 bases and 5 bases, there was a span of 16 bases. The CDR3 nucleotides read TGCAGTGCTTCCCTAGGCTGGCAAAACAATGAGCAGTTCTTC. As protein: CSASLGWQNNEQFF.

This clonotype was seen a handful of times. The chain uses TRBV14 and TRBJ2-2, with D uncertain. Germline lookup yields CDR1 SGHDN and CDR2 FVKESK. CDR3 length: 14 amino acids. V was clipped by 6 bases and J by 3 bases, with 11 bases between them. CDR3 region: CASRRPVHTGELFF. The CDR3 DNA is TGTGCCAGCAGGAGACCGGTCCACACCGGGGAGCTGTTTTTT.

This clonotype came up a few times. The chain joins TRBV14 to TRBJ2-3, with D maybe TRBD1 (5 bases). CDR3 size: 15 residues. V was shortened by 4 bases and J by 2 bases, with 13 bases between the two germline ends. Germline CDR1 SGHDN, CDR2 FVKESK. The CDR3 sequence: CASSRTTATTDTQYF. For the CDR3, the DNA is TGTGCCAGCAGCCGCACGACAGCTACCACAGATACGCAGTATTTT.

This chain links TRBV20-1 with TRBJ2-7, with D hard to call. V shed 0 bases and J shed 4 bases, with 10 bases lying between them. The CDR3 is 13 residues long. Per germline, CDR1 DFQATT and CDR2 SNEGSKA (reference sequence). CDR3 sequence reads: CSARDPGGYEQYF. CDR3 nucleotides: TGCAGTGCTAGAGATCCGGGCGGTTACGAGCAGTACTTC.

This clonotype has at least ten counts. The chain recombines TRBV6-2 or TRBV6-3 with TRBJ2-2; weak D call: TRBD1 (5 bases). The ends were cut back, 9 bases at V and 10 bases at J, with 9 bases in the middle. Germline V gene sequence: CDR1 MNHEY, CDR2 SVGEGT. There are 10 residues in the CDR3. The CDR3 is CASGHVELFF. DNA of the CDR3: TGTGCCAGTGGACACGTGGAGCTGTTTTTT.

This clonotype was recorded a few times. V is TRBV28 and J is TRBJ2-1, with 8 positions matching TRBD2. Germline V gene sequence: CDR1 MDHEN, CDR2 SYDVKM. This CDR3 is 15 amino acids long. V gave up 10 bases and J gave up 0 bases; unmatched junction bases: 8. CDR3 amino acids: CATRPGGGSYNEQFF. DNA for the CDR3: TGTGCCACACGACCGGGGGGGGGCTCCTACAATGAGCAGTTCTTC. Variable domain in full (rest from reference TRBV28 and TRBJ2-1): DVKVTQSSRYLVKRTGEKVFLECVQDMDHENMFWYRQDPGLGLRLIYFSYDVKMKEKGDIPEGYSVSREKKERFSLILESASTNQTSMYLCATRPGGGSYNEQFFGPGTRLTVL.

The chain uses TRBV20-1 and TRBJ2-1, with D tentatively TRBD1 or TRBD2 (6 bases each). The CDR3 loop spans 15 amino acids. Trimming pared 0 bases from V and 8 bases from J, leaving 17 bases between. The V gene's germline CDR1 is DFQATT and CDR2 SNEGSKA (reference sequence). The CDR3 DNA follows: TGCAGTGCTAGAGACCGGGGGCCCAGGGGCGATGAGCAGTTCTTC. It translates to CSARDRGPRGDEQFF.

V is TRBV29-1 and J is TRBJ1-4, with D possibly matching TRBD1 (5 bases). CDR3 size: 12 residues. The V end lost 2 bases, the J end lost 6 bases, and 7 bases lay between the germline ends. Germline loops: CDR1 SQVTM, CDR2 ANQGSEA. CDR3 bases: TGCAGCGTTGAACAGGGATATGAAAAACTGTTTTTT. Amino acids: CSVEQGYEKLFF.

This clonotype was detected many times. The rearrangement uses TRBV11-2 and TRBJ1-1, with D maybe TRBD1 (6 bases). Germline V CDR1 and CDR2: SGHAT, FQNNGV. Trimming took 4 bases from V and 9 from J, leaving 9 bases between them. The length of the CDR3 is 11 residues. CDR3: CASSYGQKAFF. In DNA, the CDR3 is TGTGCCAGCAGCTATGGACAGAAAGCTTTCTTT.

This clonotype was picked up many times. The V gene is TRBV20-1, the J gene TRBJ2-3; 8 bases map to TRBD2. Germline V gene data show CDR1 as DFQATT and CDR2 as SNEGSKA (reference sequence). V lost 4 bases, J lost 1 base, and 1 base stayed unmatched. CDR3 length: 13 amino acids. CDR3 residues: CSAKAGGTDTQYF. In DNA form, the CDR3 reads TGCAGTGCTAAAGCGGGGGGCACAGATACGCAGTATTTT.

The sample holds many counts of this clonotype. V usage is TRBV5-4 and J usage is TRBJ2-7, with 7 positions matching TRBD1. Germline V gene sequence: CDR1 SGHNT, CDR2 YYREEE (reference sequence). V shed 4 bases, J shed 4 bases, and the junction held 8 bases outside the gene matches. The CDR3 spans 14 residues. The CDR3 loop reads CASSHGRQGYEQYF. The CDR3, as DNA: TGTGCCAGCAGCCACGGACGACAGGGATACGAGCAGTACTTC.

The genes are TRBV7-2 and TRBJ2-3; D not certain. V lost 5 bases to trimming and J lost 0 bases, with 12 bases between them. This CDR3 has 15 residues. Looked up from germline, CDR1 is SGHTA and CDR2 is FQGNSA. The CDR3 sequence is CASSPPGLSTDTQYF. DNA for the CDR3: TGTGCCAGCAGCCCTCCGGGCCTTAGCACAGATACGCAGTATTTT.

The sample holds a few counts of this clonotype. The chain uses TRBV19 and TRBJ2-7, with 8 bases matching TRBD1. Germline CDR1 is LNHDA and CDR2 is SQIVND (reference sequence). V gave up 5 bases and J gave up 5 bases; unmatched junction bases: 2. The CDR3 length is 12 residues. The CDR3, as DNA: TGTGCCAGTAGTGACAGGGGAAACGAGCAGTACTTC. Its protein product is CASSDRGNEQYF.

The chain recombines TRBV29-1 with TRBJ2-1, with 11 bases lining up with TRBD1. Germline V gene data show CDR1 as SQVTM and CDR2 as ANQGSEA. The CDR3 length is 13 residues. V was clipped by 4 bases and J by 9 bases; unmatched bases: 5. The DNA for the CDR3 is TGCAGCGTTGGGGACAGGGGGATTCGTGAGCAGTTCTTC. Translating gives CSVGDRGIREQFF.